Below are 22 T cell receptor beta chains sequenced from a single sample in a study of breast tumors, draining lymph nodes, adjacent tissues. Axillary draining lymph nodes of breast cancer patients supplied the node samples. One entry per CDR3 protein results from TCRdb running MiXCR on the multiplex PCR reads. The table lists about 180,000 distinct CDR3 sequences, approximately 30% of them singletons. The sample consisted of axillary lymph node tissue. These receptors were taken from a female donor with breast cancer. Some clones in this sample may be carry-over from other donors' samples.

This clonotype came up many times. The chain couples TRBV6-6 to TRBJ2-2; the match to TRBD1 covers 7 bases. The CDR3 has 15 residues. Germline trimming cut 8 bases from V and 0 bases from J; bases unmatched to any gene: 6. CDR1 MNHNY and CDR2 SVGAGI come from the germline V gene (reference sequence). CDR3 coding DNA: TGTGCCAGCGAAACAGGGGCCGCGAACACCGGGGAGCTGTTTTTT. It is translated as CASETGAANTGELFF.

This clonotype came up many times. The chain recombines TRBV11-2 with TRBJ2-5; 7 bases map to TRBD1. Germline V CDR1 and CDR2: SGHAT, FQNNGV. This CDR3 has 13 amino acids. The ends lost 4 bases at V and 4 bases at J; junction bases unmatched: 3. The CDR3 here is CASSWTGGETQYF. The CDR3 bases are TGTGCCAGCAGCTGGACAGGTGGAGAGACCCAGTACTTC.

There are many counts of this clonotype. V gene TRBV20-1 combines with J gene TRBJ2-5; tentative D call: TRBD1 (6 bases). V was shortened by 5 bases and J by 5 bases, with 21 bases between the two germline ends. Germline lookup yields CDR1 DFQATT and CDR2 SNEGSKA (reference sequence). CDR3 size: 15 residues. Here the CDR3 reads CSASRVGAGGETQYF. The CDR3 DNA reads as TGCAGTGCTTCTCGTGTGGGGGCTGGTGGCGAGACCCAGTACTTC.

The rearrangement joins TRBV3-1 to TRBJ2-5, with 9 bases lining up with TRBD2. Germline loops: CDR1 LGHDT, CDR2 YNNKEL (reference sequence). The CDR3 sequence is 14 residues long. J lost 6 bases, V lost 4 bases, and 6 bases had no gene match. The CDR3 DNA reads TGTGCCAGCAGCCTGAGCGGACTAGCGAAGACCCAGTACTTC. Translated: CASSLSGLAKTQYF.

In regard to this clonotype: One end of the junction is discordant with germline, which a read error may explain. The chain couples TRBV19 to TRBJ2-1; 8 nucleotides match TRBD1. Germline values: CDR1 LNHDA, CDR2 SQIVND (reference sequence). The CDR3 is made up of 17 amino acids. The CDR3 loop reads CASRGRGTGMSYNEQSF. The DNA for the CDR3 is TGTGCCAGTAGAGGCCGCGGGACAGGTATGTCCTACAATGAGCAGTCCTTC.

The rearrangement links TRBV18 to TRBJ1-3; a weak D match, TRBD1 (5 bases). This CDR3 contains 17 residues. Trimming took off 4 bases at V and 4 bases at J, with 20 bases between the two ends. CDR1 KGHSH and CDR2 LQKENI come from the germline V gene. CDR3 in amino acids: CASSLHRGGEGGNTIYF. Written as DNA, the CDR3 is TGTGCCAGCTCACTGCACCGTGGAGGGGAAGGCGGAAACACCATATATTTT.

This chain links TRBV25-1 with TRBJ2-7; D may be TRBD1 (6 bases). The CDR3 totals 16 residues. The germline V and J ends were trimmed by 0 bases and 2 bases, with 14 bases remaining between them. Germline values: CDR1 MGHDK, CDR2 SYGVNS. As DNA, the CDR3 is TGTGCCAGCAGTGAATATAACAGGGCCTCCCCCTACGAGCAGTACTTC. It encodes CASSEYNRASPYEQYF.

A remark on this clonotype: Given the absence of the conserved phenylalanine or tryptophan at the CDR3 end, a read error is likely. The chain recombines TRBV6-2 or TRBV6-3 with TRBJ2-7; 8 positions match TRBD1. From germline, CDR1 is MNHEY and CDR2 SVGEGT. The CDR3 length is 14 residues. J gave up 2 bases and V 7 bases, and 7 bases lay outside the gene matches. CDR3 bases: TGTGCCAGCAAGGCCCAACAGGGGGCCTACGAGCAGTACCTC. Protein: CASKAQQGAYEQYL.

This clonotype was detected a few times. A clone one base away is much larger, so this may be a read error. The CDR3 does not end in the conserved phenylalanine or tryptophan, so this is likely a read error. This rearrangement joins TRBV7-3 to TRBJ2-1, with 8 bases identical to TRBD1. The CDR3 loop spans 14 amino acids. J lost 7 bases, V lost 5 bases, and 7 bases had no gene match. Germline CDR1 SGHTA, CDR2 FQGTGA. CDR3 region: CASSLTGVRNEQFL. Written as DNA, the CDR3 is TGTGCCAGCAGCCTGACAGGGGTCCGGAATGAGCAGTTCCTC.

In regard to this clonotype: This clone may be a read error of a much larger clone one base away. The CDR3 does not close with the conserved phenylalanine or tryptophan, likely indicating a read error. The chain recombines TRBV18 with TRBJ1-5, with unresolved D. The length of the CDR3 is 16 residues. V was shortened by 0 bases and J by 3 bases, with 12 bases between the two germline ends. Germline CDR1 is KGHSH and CDR2 is LQKENI. This CDR3 reads CASSPPGRPANQPQHL. In nucleotides, the CDR3 is TGTGCCAGCTCACCACCCGGCAGACCGGCCAATCAGCCCCAGCATCTT.

In its sample, this clonotype was seen many times. The chain links TRBV18 to TRBJ1-2; 7 bases align to TRBD1. The V gene's germline CDR1 is KGHSH and CDR2 LQKENI. Trimming cost V 2 bases and J 2 bases; bases outside gene matches: 8. The CDR3 runs 16 residues. CDR3 in amino acids: CASSPGTGTANYGYTF. The CDR3 DNA is TGTGCCAGCTCACCAGGAACCGGGACAGCAAACTATGGCTACACCTTC. The full variable domain, its missing parts supplied by reference TRBV18 and TRBJ1-2, is NAGVMQNPRHLVRRRGQEARLRCSPMKGHSHVYWYRQLPEEGLKFMVYLQKENIIDESGMPKERFSAEFPKEGPSILRIQQVVRGDSAAYFCASSPGTGTANYGYTFGSGTRLTVV.

V and J are TRBV28 and TRBJ2-2; D gene ambiguous. The V gene lost 3 bases and the J gene lost 5 bases, with 16 bases spanning the gap. The CDR3 covers 16 residues. From germline, CDR1 is MDHEN and CDR2 SYDVKM. The CDR3 spells CASSFPTREFTGELFF. DNA for the CDR3: TGTGCCAGCAGTTTCCCAACGCGCGAATTTACCGGGGAGCTGTTTTTT. The whole variable domain, filled in from reference TRBV28 and TRBJ2-2, reads DVKVTQSSRYLVKRTGEKVFLECVQDMDHENMFWYRQDPGLGLRLIYFSYDVKMKEKGDIPEGYSVSREKKERFSLILESASTNQTSMYLCASSFPTREFTGELFFGEGSRLTVL.

This chain links TRBV2 with TRBJ1-5; D gene ambiguous. The germline V gene encodes CDR1 SNHLY and CDR2 FYNNEI. The CDR3 runs to 14 residues. Trimming removed 3 bases from V and 14 bases from J, with 20 bases in between. The CDR3 protein is CASSERIAGNNEHF. In DNA form, the CDR3 reads TGTGCCAGCAGTGAGAGGATAGCGGGAAACAATGAGCATTTT.

In its sample, this clonotype was seen many times. V gene TRBV4-2 combines with J gene TRBJ2-1; 7 bases agree with TRBD2. The CDR3 covers 16 residues. J was trimmed by 8 bases and V by 0 bases; bases with no gene match: 10. Germline values: CDR1 LGHNA, CDR2 YNFKEQ. The CDR3 reads CASSQDWLAVLDEQFF. CDR3 coding DNA: TGTGCCAGCAGCCAAGATTGGCTAGCGGTATTAGATGAGCAGTTCTTC.

Many counts were recorded for this clonotype. This chain uses TRBV2 with TRBJ1-3; tentative D call: TRBD1 (6 bases). The CDR3 totals 18 residues. Trimming pared 3 bases from V and 2 bases from J, leaving 20 bases between. Germline V gene sequence: CDR1 SNHLY, CDR2 FYNNEI. The CDR3 DNA is TGTGCCAGCAGTGATCCCTCAGGGTCAAACAGGGCTGGAAACACCATATATTTT. This sequence encodes CASSDPSGSNRAGNTIYF.

The rearrangement links TRBV6-2 or TRBV6-3 to TRBJ2-7, with TRBD2 matching 8 bases. The germline gives CDR1 MNHEY, CDR2 SVGEGT. J was trimmed by 1 base and V by 5 bases; bases with no gene match: 13. The length of the CDR3 is 17 residues. The CDR3 region has the DNA TGTGCCAGCAGTCCGACCGGGACTAGAAAGACATCCTACGAGCAGTACTTC. Protein sequence: CASSPTGTRKTSYEQYF.

The rearrangement uses TRBV27 and TRBJ2-7; 7 bases match TRBD2. Germline V gives CDR1 MNHEY, CDR2 SMNVEV (reference sequence). Trimming cost V 2 bases and J 2 bases; bases outside gene matches: 6. The CDR3 consists of 15 residues. CDR3 sequence reads: CASSLPSGRAYEQYF. The CDR3 DNA reads TGTGCCAGCAGTTTACCTAGCGGCAGAGCCTACGAGCAGTACTTC.

This clonotype was observed many times. The rearrangement links TRBV7-2 to TRBJ2-7; a possible D gene is TRBD2 (7 bases). This CDR3 has 15 amino acids. Germline lookup yields CDR1 SGHTA and CDR2 FQGNSA. Trimming left V 0 bases short and J 3 bases short, with 12 bases between. The CDR3 bases are TGTGCCAGCAGCTTAGCTGAGGGGGGGCACTACGAGCAGTACTTC. Translating it yields CASSLAEGGHYEQYF.

This clonotype was seen ten or more times. V gene TRBV13 combines with J gene TRBJ2-7; D unclear. This CDR3 comprises 12 residues. The V gene lost 1 base and the J gene lost 5 bases, with 6 bases spanning the gap. Germline CDR1 and CDR2: PRHDT and FYEKMQ (reference sequence). In DNA form, the CDR3 reads TGTGCCAGCAGCTTAGAAGGGAACGAGCAGTACTTC. This encodes CASSLEGNEQYF.

The chain has TRBV20-1 and TRBJ1-6; D call uncertain. The CDR3 has 11 amino acids. CDR1 and CDR2 from the germline V gene are DFQATT and SNEGSKA (reference sequence). Trimming took 0 bases from V and 16 from J, leaving 10 bases between them. CDR3 loop: CSARDRSKLHF. The CDR3 DNA is TGCAGTGCTAGAGATCGGTCTAAGCTCCACTTT.

The chain links TRBV19 to TRBJ2-3; D is unresolved. This CDR3 spans 19 amino acids. The germline V gene has CDR1 LNHDA and CDR2 SQIVND (reference sequence). Trimming left V 1 base short and J 2 bases short, with 22 bases between. The CDR3: CASSIGGIAYEQYTDTQYF. CDR3 sequence (DNA): TGTGCCAGTAGTATAGGTGGAATAGCCTACGAGCAGTACACAGATACGCAGTATTTT.

This clonotype was observed many times. The gene calls are TRBV5-8 and TRBJ2-3, with a tentative D call TRBD1 (5 bases). Germline lookup yields CDR1 SGHTS and CDR2 YDEGEE. The length of the CDR3 is 13 residues. V was pared by 1 base and J by 6 bases, with 9 bases between. The CDR3 DNA is TGTGCCAGCAGCTTGAGACAGTCCGATACGCAGTATTTT. This encodes CASSLRQSDTQYF.